These 27 T cell receptor beta chains originate from one sample sequenced in a study of STAT5B mutations in CD4+ large granular lymphocyte leukemia. Data came from immunoSEQ multiplex PCR; TCRdb stores just in-frame clones and leaves some out. Among about 48,000 clones, roughly three quarters were seen once, and the ten largest hold about 1.5%. The specimen was CD4+ T cells from blood buffy coats. Receptors were obtained from a human donor in good health.

For the CDR3, the DNA is TGTGCCAGCAGTGAAGCACTCGGCGAACATCAGCCCCAGCATTTT. As protein: CASSEALGEHQPQHF. V gene TRBV2 combines with J gene TRBJ1-5; no clear D. Germline CDR1 and CDR2: SNHLY and FYNNEI. Trimming stripped 0 bases from V and 5 bases from J, with 11 bases between. This CDR3 spans 15 amino acids.

The CDR3 loop is CASSKVEPKHTEAFF. The CDR3 DNA reads TGTGCCAGCAGCAAAGTGGAACCCAAACACACTGAAGCTTTCTTT. The chain combines TRBV21-1 with TRBJ1-1. TRBV21-1 is described as a pseudogene. The CDR3 has 15 residues.

V and J are TRBV7-3 and TRBJ2-1; possibly TRBD1 or TRBD2 for D (6 bases each). The V and J ends lost 5 bases and 0 bases respectively, with 11 bases between them. Looked up from germline, CDR1 is SGHTA and CDR2 is FQGTGA. The CDR3 contains 15 residues. Here the CDR3 DNA reads TGTGCCAGCAGCGGGGGGCCCAGCTCCTACAATGAGCAGTTCTTC. The encoded protein is CASSGGPSSYNEQFF.

This clone was observed a handful of times. This sequence joins TRBV11-2 and TRBJ2-2; D is uncertain. V lost 2 bases and J lost 0, with 4 bases in between. This CDR3 region has 14 residues. CDR1 and CDR2 from the germline V gene are SGHAT and FQNNGV. Here the CDR3 DNA reads TGTGCCAGCAGCTTAAGCCCGAACACCGGGGAGCTGTTTTTT. This gives the protein CASSLSPNTGELFF.

This clone was seen once. One end of the junction does not line up with germline, which may come from a read error. For the CDR3, the DNA is TGTGCTAGCAGCTTAGGAGTAGGGACGGAGACCCAGTACTTC. Translating it yields CASSLGVGTETQYF. The V and J genes are TRBV7-7 and TRBJ2-5; perhaps D is TRBD1 or TRBD2 (5 bases each). The CDR3 runs to 14 residues. CDR1 and CDR2 (germline): SSHAT, FNYEAQ (reference sequence).

This chain links TRBV5-1 with TRBJ1-1; tentatively, D is TRBD1 (5 bases). Deletions cut 1 base from V and 5 bases from J, with 18 bases between. Germline CDR1 and CDR2: SGHRS and YFSETQ. This CDR3 contains 16 residues. The CDR3 DNA sequence: TGCGCCAGCAGCTTGACCGGGATTGAACGGGGGACTGAAGCTTTCTTT. Its protein product is CASSLTGIERGTEAFF.

This clone was recorded once. The chain employs TRBV5-1 and TRBJ2-7; possible D gene TRBD1, 6 bases. V was shortened by 0 bases and J by 3 bases, with 10 bases between the two germline ends. The CDR3 is made up of 14 amino acids. In germline, CDR1 is SGHRS, CDR2 YFSETQ. The CDR3 DNA reads as TGCGCCAGCAGCTTGGAAGGGACAAACTACGAGCAGTACGTC. Protein sequence: CASSLEGTNYEQYV.

This clone showed up just a few times. This sequence joins TRBV7-2 and TRBJ1-2; tentative D call: TRBD1 (5 bases). CDR3 length: 15 residues. Per the germline V gene, CDR1 is SGHTA and CDR2 is FQGNSA. V was clipped by 1 base and J by 4 bases, with 13 bases between them. This chain's CDR3 is CASSLGGGAGYGYTF. The CDR3 DNA reads TGTGCCAGCAGCTTAGGAGGTGGGGCGGGCTATGGCTACACCTTC.

This rearrangement joins TRBV27 to TRBJ2-1; the D is unclear. Germline loops: CDR1 MNHEY, CDR2 SMNVEV (reference sequence). The CDR3 is 14 residues long. V shed 2 bases and J shed 0 bases, with 5 bases lying between them. The CDR3 sequence: CASSLHSSYNEQFF. The CDR3 nucleotides read TGTGCCAGCAGTTTACACAGCTCCTACAATGAGCAGTTCTTC.

The chain is built from TRBV28 and TRBJ1-1; D unresolved. Germline values: CDR1 MDHEN, CDR2 SYDVKM. Deletions cut 5 bases from V and 0 bases from J, with 7 bases between. CDR3 length: 13 amino acids. The CDR3 spells CASSSSLNTEAFF. The CDR3 DNA reads TGTGCCAGCAGTAGCAGTTTGAACACTGAAGCTTTCTTT.

This rearrangement joins TRBV29-1 to TRBJ2-4, with TRBD1 matching over 9 bases. The CDR3 spans 14 residues. The V gene end was trimmed by 0 bases and the J gene end by 5 bases; junction bases not matched to a gene: 2. Germline V gene lookup returns CDR1 SQVTM and CDR2 ANQGSEA. CDR3 amino acids: CSVEEGQGQNIQYF. CDR3 DNA: TGCAGCGTTGAAGAGGGACAGGGACAAAACATTCAGTACTTC.

V usage is TRBV29-1 and J usage is TRBJ2-7; 7 nucleotides match TRBD2. Looked up from germline, CDR1 is SQVTM and CDR2 is ANQGSEA. The CDR3 is 12 residues long. V shed 7 bases and J 1 base; nucleotides not matched to a gene: 4. CDR3 coding DNA: TGCAGCGCCCGGGGGGAATCCTACGAGCAGTACTTC. This sequence encodes CSARGESYEQYF.

The chain couples TRBV10-3 to TRBJ1-3; D unclear. V was shortened by 4 bases and J by 4 bases, with 14 bases between the two germline ends. The CDR3 totals 15 residues. From germline, CDR1 is ENHRY and CDR2 SYGVKD. CDR3 residues: CAISGGEGIGNTIYF. CDR3 coding DNA: TGTGCCATCAGTGGGGGTGAGGGTATCGGAAACACCATATATTTT.

This clone showed up just once. The chain's CDR3 is CASHGQSSYEQYF. CDR3 bases: TGTGCCAGCCACGGGCAAAGCTCCTACGAGCAGTACTTC. The chain links TRBV2 to TRBJ2-7; D ambiguous. Germline V CDR1 and CDR2: SNHLY, FYNNEI. V shed 8 bases and J shed 0 bases, with 11 bases lying between them. The CDR3 runs to 13 residues.

The chain employs TRBV28 and TRBJ1-1, with TRBD1 identical over 11 bases. The germline V gene has CDR1 MDHEN and CDR2 SYDVKM. This CDR3 has 16 amino acids. J was trimmed by 4 bases and V by 7 bases; bases with no gene match: 11. The CDR3 loop reads CASTSGQGALGTEAFF. CDR3 DNA sequence: TGTGCCAGCACCTCAGGACAGGGGGCGTTGGGCACTGAAGCTTTCTTT.

This chain joins TRBV5-8 and TRBJ1-1, with D tentatively TRBD1 (5 bases). The CDR3 length is 16 residues. CDR1 and CDR2 (germline): SGHTS, YDEGEE. V was trimmed by 2 bases and J by 4 bases, leaving 18 bases between them. CDR3: CASSFIRGAESTEAFF. CDR3 nucleotides: TGTGCCAGCAGCTTCATCCGGGGCGCGGAGTCCACTGAAGCTTTCTTT.

This chain joins TRBV5-1 and TRBJ2-3; D may correspond to TRBD1 or TRBD2 (5 bases each). The V and J ends lost 2 bases and 0 bases respectively, with 10 bases between them. The length of the CDR3 is 15 residues. Germline-derived CDR1 and CDR2 are SGHRS and YFSETQ. The CDR3, as DNA: TGCGCCAGCAGCTTCCAGGGACGGAGCACAGATACGCAGTATTTT. This translates into CASSFQGRSTDTQYF.

V gene TRBV5-8 combines with J gene TRBJ1-1, with TRBD1 as a possible D gene (5 bases). The V end lost 2 bases, the J end lost 8 bases, and 13 bases lay between the germline ends. The CDR3 runs to 13 residues. Per the germline V gene, CDR1 is SGHTS and CDR2 is YDEGEE. The CDR3 DNA sequence: TGTGCCAGCAGCTTTTGGCAGGGCAACGAAGCTTTCTTT. Encoded protein: CASSFWQGNEAFF. The whole variable domain, remainder taken from reference TRBV5-8 and TRBJ1-1, is EAGVTQSPTHLIKTRGQQATLRCSPISGHTSVYWYQQALGLGLQFLLWYDEGEERNRGNFPPRFSGRQFPNYSSELNVNALELEDSALYLCASSFWQGNEAFFGQGTRLTVV.

The chain combines TRBV7-8 with TRBJ2-1; D might be TRBD1 or TRBD2, each matching 6 bases. The CDR3 covers 18 residues. From germline, CDR1 is SGHVS and CDR2 FQNEAQ. V dropped 2 bases and J dropped 0 bases, with 17 bases sitting between them. CDR3 loop: CASSLRVRGQSSYNEQFF. The CDR3 bases are TGTGCCAGCAGCTTAAGGGTACGGGGGCAGAGCTCCTACAATGAGCAGTTCTTC.

The chain employs TRBV5-4 and TRBJ2-7; D might be TRBD1 or TRBD2, each matching 5 bases. Germline values: CDR1 SGHNT, CDR2 YYREEE (reference sequence). The length of the CDR3 is 14 residues. V was shortened by 4 bases and J by 7 bases, with 18 bases between the two germline ends. For the CDR3, the DNA is TGTGCCAGCAGCCTAGGGACCCCAAAGGGAGAGCAGTACTTC. The encoded protein is CASSLGTPKGEQYF.

CDR3: CASSPRETGTRAEAFF. For the CDR3, the DNA is TGTGCCAGCTCACCAAGGGAGACAGGGACAAGGGCTGAAGCTTTCTTT. The chain uses TRBV18 and TRBJ1-1; 7 bases agree with TRBD1. V was clipped by 2 bases and J by 6 bases; unmatched bases: 12. The CDR3 loop spans 16 amino acids. Germline values: CDR1 KGHSH, CDR2 LQKENI.

This chain links TRBV5-1 with TRBJ1-5; D is unclear. The V end was cut by 0 bases, the J end by 4 bases, with 5 bases between. Germline V CDR1 and CDR2: SGHRS, YFSETQ. The CDR3 totals 13 residues. CDR3 sequence: CASSLAGNQPQHF. The CDR3 DNA reads TGCGCCAGCAGCTTGGCGGGGAATCAGCCCCAGCATTTT.

This chain joins TRBV6-1 and TRBJ1-5; D is unresolved. Trimming pared 3 bases from V and 9 bases from J, leaving 12 bases between. Germline lookup yields CDR1 MNHNS and CDR2 SASEGT. This CDR3 spans 13 amino acids. This CDR3 reads CASSDQSEGPQHF. CDR3 nucleotide sequence: TGTGCCAGCAGTGATCAGAGCGAAGGGCCCCAGCATTTT.

This chain uses TRBV7-9 with TRBJ2-1; a weak D match, TRBD1 (6 bases). This CDR3 has 15 amino acids. Trimming took off 3 bases at V and 6 bases at J, with 15 bases between the two ends. Germline values: CDR1 SEHNR, CDR2 FQNEAQ (reference sequence). CDR3 sequence: CASSFPRGGSNEQFF. The DNA for the CDR3 is TGTGCCAGCAGCTTTCCCCGAGGGGGTTCCAATGAGCAGTTCTTC.

The chain joins TRBV7-9 to TRBJ2-2, with 7 nucleotides matching TRBD2. The CDR3 is 13 amino acids. The J segment lost 6 bases and the V segment lost 2 bases, leaving 0 bases of the junction unmatched. The germline V gene encodes CDR1 SEHNR and CDR2 FQNEAQ (reference sequence). CDR3 bases: TGTGCCAGCAGCTTAAGCGGGGCCGGGGAGCTGTTTTTT. Translated: CASSLSGAGELFF.

The chain links TRBV19 to TRBJ2-5; a possible D gene is TRBD1 (6 bases). The V and J ends lost 1 base and 4 bases respectively, with 19 bases between them. This CDR3 has 17 residues. CDR1 is LNHDA and CDR2 is SQIVND in the germline V gene (reference sequence). The DNA of the CDR3 is TGTGCCAGTAGTATAGCCCTCTATTCGACAGGCCGAGAGACCCAGTACTTC. Protein sequence: CASSIALYSTGRETQYF. The full variable domain, its missing parts supplied by reference TRBV19 and TRBJ2-5, is DGGITQSPKYLFRKEGQNVTLSCEQNLNHDAMYWYRQDPGQGLRLIYYSQIVNDFQKGDIAEGYSVSREKKESFPLTVTSAQKNPTAFYLCASSIALYSTGRETQYFGPGTRLLVL.

The genes are TRBV5-5 and TRBJ1-2; D is perhaps TRBD1 (6 bases). The ends were cut back, 4 bases at V and 11 bases at J, with 15 bases in the middle. The CDR3 consists of 12 residues. The V gene's germline CDR1 is SGHKS and CDR2 YYEKEE (reference sequence). The CDR3 spells CASSPAGADYTF. The CDR3 DNA reads as TGTGCCAGCAGCCCCGCGGGGGCGGATTACACCTTC.